This T cell receptor beta chain was recovered during a study of CD8 T cells in ankylosing spondylitis. The study, taken as a whole, reports: Researchers reportedly found disease-linked clones significantly enriched in matched ankylosing spondylitis synovial fluid. Earlier reports found some motif variants in synovial fluid and blood in reactive arthritis.

Using its own MiXCR run on the 5' RACE reads, TCRdb lists one record per CDR3 protein. The repertoire holds about 220,000 distinct CDR3 sequences, approximately 10% seen once, with about 19% in the top ten. This CDR3 is built from 15 residues. The germline V gene has CDR1 SGHVS and CDR2 FQNEAQ. Trimming removed 3 bases from V and 4 bases from J, with 12 bases in between. With respect to this clonotype: Its antigen remains unknown.

The receptor was isolated from a male donor with ankylosing spondylitis or in good health (not recorded which). The sequencing sample was made of blood, either unsorted or a sorted T cell fraction (not recorded which). The V call is TRBV7-8, the J call TRBJ1-4; D unresolved. CDR3 sequence: CASSLRGRSNEKLFF. In DNA, the CDR3 is TGTGCCAGCAGCTTGCGCGGACGGAGTAATGAAAAACTGTTTTTT.